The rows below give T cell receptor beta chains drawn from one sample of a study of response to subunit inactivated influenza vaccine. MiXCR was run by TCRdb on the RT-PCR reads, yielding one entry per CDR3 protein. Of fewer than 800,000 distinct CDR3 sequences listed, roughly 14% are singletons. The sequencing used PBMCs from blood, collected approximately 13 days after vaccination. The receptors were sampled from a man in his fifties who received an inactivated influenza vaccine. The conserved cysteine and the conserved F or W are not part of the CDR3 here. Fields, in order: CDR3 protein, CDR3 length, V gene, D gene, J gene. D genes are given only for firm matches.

CDR3aa: SALQGSTTGELF; len: 12; v_gene: TRBV20-1; d_gene: TRBD1; j_gene: TRBJ2-2
CDR3aa: ASSAPMGLAGTDTQY; len: 15; v_gene: TRBV2; d_gene: TRBD2; j_gene: TRBJ2-3
CDR3aa: SASDRGLPGELF; len: 12; v_gene: TRBV20-1; d_gene: TRBD1; j_gene: TRBJ2-2
CDR3aa: ASRDKGTEAF; len: 10; v_gene: TRBV14; d_gene: -; j_gene: TRBJ1-1
CDR3aa: ASLGTTRGPF; len: 10; v_gene: TRBV2; d_gene: TRBD1; j_gene: TRBJ2-1
CDR3aa: ASSPRGYFNSPLH; len: 13; v_gene: TRBV12-3/TRBV12-4; d_gene: TRBD1; j_gene: TRBJ1-6
CDR3aa: ASSLGGGAHTEAF; len: 13; v_gene: TRBV5-1; d_gene: TRBD1; j_gene: TRBJ1-1
CDR3aa: ASSLGRTEAF; len: 10; v_gene: TRBV7-9; d_gene: -; j_gene: TRBJ1-1
CDR3aa: SVDRAADCWPQH; len: 12; v_gene: TRBV29-1; d_gene: -; j_gene: TRBJ1-5
CDR3aa: SAWDRGQDTEAF; len: 12; v_gene: TRBV20-1; d_gene: TRBD1; j_gene: TRBJ1-1
CDR3aa: ASSYSPLNYGYT; len: 12; v_gene: TRBV6-2/TRBV6-3; d_gene: -; j_gene: TRBJ1-2
CDR3aa: SARAGPSSYNSPLH; len: 14; v_gene: TRBV20-1; d_gene: -; j_gene: TRBJ1-6
CDR3aa: AISGAMNTEAF; len: 11; v_gene: TRBV10-3; d_gene: -; j_gene: TRBJ1-1
CDR3aa: SVDGQY; len: 6; v_gene: TRBV29-1; d_gene: -; j_gene: TRBJ2-7
CDR3aa: ASSQTGQYKEF; len: 11; v_gene: TRBV12-3/TRBV12-4; d_gene: -; j_gene: TRBJ2-1
CDR3aa: ASSSRLILANYGYT; len: 14; v_gene: TRBV12-3/TRBV12-4; d_gene: -; j_gene: TRBJ1-2
CDR3aa: ARSPGHQETQY; len: 11; v_gene: TRBV7-9; d_gene: -; j_gene: TRBJ2-5
CDR3aa: ATSRGGSGRKETQY; len: 14; v_gene: TRBV15; d_gene: TRBD2; j_gene: TRBJ2-5
CDR3aa: ASNRGTAYYGYT; len: 12; v_gene: TRBV19; d_gene: TRBD1; j_gene: TRBJ1-2
CDR3aa: ASSQVPGVGTGELF; len: 14; v_gene: TRBV3-1; d_gene: -; j_gene: TRBJ2-2
CDR3aa: ATSRDQGRGEAF; len: 12; v_gene: TRBV15; d_gene: -; j_gene: TRBJ1-1
CDR3aa: ASSTASRIAGLYYEQY; len: 16; v_gene: TRBV6-2/TRBV6-3; d_gene: TRBD2; j_gene: TRBJ2-7
CDR3aa: ASSTQGAWGYT; len: 11; v_gene: TRBV27; d_gene: TRBD1; j_gene: TRBJ1-2
CDR3aa: ASSSSTGNYGYT; len: 12; v_gene: TRBV7-2; d_gene: TRBD1; j_gene: TRBJ1-2
CDR3aa: ATKTQAQETQY; len: 11; v_gene: TRBV15; d_gene: -; j_gene: TRBJ2-5
CDR3aa: ASSPLANTDTQY; len: 12; v_gene: TRBV18; d_gene: -; j_gene: TRBJ2-3
CDR3aa: ATSRDLEGEAF; len: 11; v_gene: TRBV15; d_gene: -; j_gene: TRBJ1-1
CDR3aa: ASSKMSRDREYEQY; len: 14; v_gene: TRBV21-1; d_gene: -; j_gene: TRBJ2-7
CDR3aa: ASSLQALETQY; len: 11; v_gene: TRBV5-5; d_gene: -; j_gene: TRBJ2-5
CDR3aa: SARDGTEYNSPLH; len: 13; v_gene: TRBV20-1; d_gene: TRBD1; j_gene: TRBJ1-6
CDR3aa: ASSLLSGTGTFQSYEQY; len: 17; v_gene: TRBV7-8; d_gene: TRBD1; j_gene: TRBJ2-7
CDR3aa: ASSSRTSGSGETQY; len: 14; v_gene: TRBV18; d_gene: TRBD2; j_gene: TRBJ2-5
CDR3aa: ATSGVGTDTDTQY; len: 13; v_gene: TRBV15; d_gene: -; j_gene: TRBJ2-3
CDR3aa: ASAPGTANTGELF; len: 13; v_gene: TRBV12-3/TRBV12-4; d_gene: TRBD1; j_gene: TRBJ2-2
CDR3aa: ASSQTSGGLDEQY; len: 13; v_gene: TRBV14; d_gene: TRBD2; j_gene: TRBJ2-7